These 24 T cell receptor beta chains were all obtained from the same sample, sequenced in a study of cytomegalovirus exposure and HLA in healthy donors (dated by TCRdb to about 2017). To prepare the library, the immunoSEQ multiplex PCR assay was applied. The multiplex PCR relied on a mix of 60 forward primers for TCR Vbeta segments and 13 reverse primers for TCR Jbeta segments. TCRdb re-hosts the immuneACCESS table, in-frame sequences only. Its copies lack some clones; in the studies checked, an unresolved V gene accounts for under half of them, and the cause for the rest is not known. The sample has 160,000 or so clones on record, under 85% of them singletons. 2.5% of the sample rests with the top ten. Sequenced: PBMCs. The receptors derive from a human donor in good health.

This rearrangement joins TRBV7-9 to TRBJ2-7, with 7 bases lining up with TRBD1. The ends lost 8 bases at V and 4 bases at J; junction bases unmatched: 11. The V gene's germline CDR1 is SEHNR and CDR2 FQNEAQ (reference sequence). CDR3 length: 14 amino acids. The CDR3 protein is CASGKTGKGYEQYF. DNA for the CDR3: TGTGCCAGCGGCAAGACAGGGAAGGGTTACGAGCAGTACTTC. Looking up the rest from reference TRBV7-9 and TRBJ2-7 gives the full variable domain: DTGVSQNPRHKITKRGQNVTFRCDPISEHNRLYWYRQTLGQGPEFLTYFQNEAQLEKSRLLSDRFSAERPKGSFSTLEIQRTEQGDSAMYLCASGKTGKGYEQYFGPGTRLTVT.

This clone was seen only a few times. The chain joins TRBV23-1 to TRBJ2-7; D remains ambiguous. TRBV23-1 is an ORF, with its function uncertain. CDR3 length: 14 amino acids. Trimming removed 1 base at V and 3 bases at J, with 10 bases between. DNA for the CDR3: TGCGCCAGCAGTCAATATCTGAGGTTCTACGAGCAGTACTTC. Its translation is CASSQYLRFYEQYF.

The V call is TRBV19, the J call TRBJ2-6, with D possibly TRBD1 on 7 matching bases. Per the germline V gene, CDR1 is LNHDA and CDR2 is SQIVND (reference sequence). V lost 6 bases and J lost 0, with 12 bases in between. The CDR3 is 16 amino acids. CDR3 loop: CASSRGVYSGANVLTF. CDR3 DNA: TGTGCCAGTAGCAGGGGGGTCTACTCTGGGGCCAACGTCCTGACTTTC.

This chain joins TRBV19 and TRBJ2-5, with 12 positions matching TRBD1. With 5 bases clipped from V and 9 bases from J, the junction kept 1 base outside the gene matches. Germline CDR1 and CDR2: LNHDA and SQIVND (reference sequence). This CDR3 comprises 12 residues. The DNA for the CDR3 is TGTGCCAGTAGTCGGGACAGGGGGCCCCAGTACTTC. Translating gives CASSRDRGPQYF.

This clone was counted only a few times. Other DNA sequences in this specimen translate into the identical CDR3. The chain has TRBV7-6 and TRBJ2-7, with TRBD1 matching over 7 bases. The V segment lost 5 bases and the J segment 0 bases; nucleotides outside the gene matches: 4. The CDR3 spans 14 residues. Germline V gene lookup returns CDR1 SGHVS and CDR2 FNYEAQ. The CDR3 spells CASSLRDSSYEQYF. The CDR3, as DNA: TGTGCCAGCAGCCTGAGGGACAGCTCCTACGAGCAGTACTTC.

This chain connects TRBV5-4 to TRBJ1-2, with 7 bases identical to TRBD1. J was trimmed by 4 bases and V by 7 bases; bases with no gene match: 10. Germline CDR1 is SGHNT and CDR2 is YYREEE (reference sequence). The CDR3 contains 14 residues. The CDR3 DNA sequence: TGTGCCAGCTCGTCCCGGGACAGAGGCTATGGCTACACCTTC. Translating it yields CASSSRDRGYGYTF.

This chain uses TRBV5-4 with TRBJ2-7; 7 bases map to TRBD2. After removal of 4 bases from V and 2 bases from J, the junction contained 9 bases not matched to a gene. Germline CDR1 is SGHNT and CDR2 is YYREEE (reference sequence). This CDR3 has 15 amino acids. This chain's CDR3 is CASSLAGGTTYEQYF. DNA of the CDR3: TGTGCCAGCAGCCTAGCCGGGGGGACGACCTACGAGCAGTACTTC. Full variable domain (rest looked up from reference TRBV5-4 and TRBJ2-7): ETGVTQSPTHLIKTRGQQVTLRCSSQSGHNTVSWYQQALGQGPQFIFQYYREEENGRGNFPPRFSGLQFPNYSSELNVNALELDDSALYLCASSLAGGTTYEQYFGPGTRLTVT.

This clone was seen more than once but under ten times. V gene TRBV19 combines with J gene TRBJ1-2, with D maybe TRBD1 (6 bases). Germline V gene sequence: CDR1 LNHDA, CDR2 SQIVND (reference sequence). The CDR3 runs to 13 residues. Trimming shortened V by 5 bases and J by 6 bases, and 13 bases separated the two germline ends. The CDR3 protein is CASSARRGDGYTF. The DNA of the CDR3 is TGTGCCAGTAGTGCCCGCAGGGGTGATGGCTACACCTTC.

This sequence joins TRBV5-1 and TRBJ2-5; D possibly corresponds to TRBD1 (5 bases). Germline CDR1 SGHRS, CDR2 YFSETQ. The length of the CDR3 is 15 residues. V was pared by 4 bases and J by 5 bases, with 18 bases between. The CDR3 protein is CASSTQGLAGETQYF. The CDR3 DNA is TGCGCCAGCAGCACGCAGGGATTGGCTGGCGAGACCCAGTACTTC.

The chain is built from TRBV19 and TRBJ1-2, with a weak D call TRBD1 (6 bases). This CDR3 contains 13 residues. Germline values: CDR1 LNHDA, CDR2 SQIVND (reference sequence). V was pared by 2 bases and J by 8 bases, with 12 bases between. The CDR3 is CASSIRYRDGYTF. For the CDR3, the DNA is TGTGCCAGTAGTATAAGGTACAGGGACGGCTACACCTTC.

J is TRBJ1-2 and V is TRBV19; the match to TRBD1 covers 8 bases. CDR3 length: 16 residues. V shed 5 bases and J 3 bases; nucleotides not matched to a gene: 11. CDR1 and CDR2 from the germline V gene are LNHDA and SQIVND (reference sequence). CDR3 amino acids: CASSPQGALDYYGYTF. In DNA, the CDR3 is TGTGCCAGTAGTCCTCAGGGGGCCCTTGATTACTATGGCTACACCTTC.

V and J are TRBV6-1 and TRBJ1-2, with 7 bases that match TRBD1. J lost 3 bases, V lost 2 bases, and 6 bases had no gene match. The CDR3 length is 15 residues. CDR1 and CDR2 from the germline V gene are MNHNS and SASEGT. CDR3 loop: CASSEPGTVDYGYTF. DNA for the CDR3: TGTGCCAGCAGTGAACCCGGGACAGTGGACTATGGCTACACCTTC.

The chain couples TRBV5-1 to TRBJ2-3; 7 positions agree with TRBD1. Germline V gene data show CDR1 as SGHRS and CDR2 as YFSETQ. This CDR3 has 15 residues. V dropped 2 bases and J dropped 4; count of bases not matched to a gene: 7. In DNA form, the CDR3 reads TGCGCCAGCAGCTTTAGAGGGGGCTGGGCAGATACGCAGTATTTT. Its protein product is CASSFRGGWADTQYF.

The V and J genes are TRBV5-4 and TRBJ1-6; tentatively, D is TRBD1 (6 bases). The germline V and J ends were trimmed by 2 bases and 9 bases, with 12 bases remaining between them. The length of the CDR3 is 14 residues. CDR1 is SGHNT and CDR2 is YYREEE in the germline V gene (reference sequence). The CDR3, as DNA: TGTGCCAGCAGCTTTCAGGGGAGAGGTTCACCCCTCCACTTT. This encodes CASSFQGRGSPLHF.

DNA for the CDR3: TGCAGCGTTGTAGCGGCTAGCACAGATACGCAGTATTTT. Protein product: CSVVAASTDTQYF. The V and J genes are TRBV29-1 and TRBJ2-3; D possibly corresponds to TRBD2 (6 bases). This CDR3 spans 13 amino acids. The ends were cut back, 4 bases at V and 0 bases at J, with 8 bases in the middle. Per germline, CDR1 SQVTM and CDR2 ANQGSEA.

This clone has just a few counts. The chain uses TRBV18 and TRBJ1-1; TRBD1 agrees at 7 bases. This CDR3 comprises 15 residues. Per the germline V gene, CDR1 is KGHSH and CDR2 is LQKENI. With 4 bases clipped from V and 3 bases from J, the junction kept 8 bases outside the gene matches. CDR3 loop: CASSQQGQADTEAFF. CDR3 DNA: TGTGCCAGCTCACAACAAGGACAGGCCGACACTGAAGCTTTCTTT.

The rearrangement uses TRBV18 and TRBJ1-5; D perhaps matches TRBD1 (6 bases). Trimming shortened V by 1 base and J by 11 bases, and 21 bases separated the two germline ends. Germline lookup yields CDR1 KGHSH and CDR2 LQKENI. The CDR3 totals 16 residues. The CDR3: CASSPRGGYREKAQHF. The CDR3 region has the DNA TGTGCCAGCTCACCACGTGGGGGCTACAGGGAAAAGGCCCAGCATTTT.

The chain carries TRBV21-1 and TRBJ1-2; the DNA was not used to check the table's D call, TRBD1. TRBV21-1 is a listed pseudogene. The CDR3 runs to 13 residues. The CDR3 region has the DNA TGTGCCAGCAGCAAACTGACAGGCAGGGCCTGTACCTTC. It translates to CASSKLTGRACTF.

V is TRBV13 and J is TRBJ1-2; D is unclear. Germline V gene sequence: CDR1 PRHDT, CDR2 FYEKMQ (reference sequence). The CDR3 has 15 amino acids. V was cut by 2 bases and J by 0 bases, with 10 bases left in between. In DNA, the CDR3 is TGTGCCAGCAGCTTAAGCGGCAGATCTAACTATGGCTACACCTTC. It specifies CASSLSGRSNYGYTF. Full variable domain (outside the CDR3, taken from reference TRBV13 and TRBJ1-2): AAGVIQSPRHLIKEKRETATLKCYPIPRHDTVYWYQQGPGQDPQFLISFYEKMQSDKGSIPDRFSAQQFSDYHSELNMSSLELGDSALYFCASSLSGRSNYGYTFGSGTRLTVV.

The V and J genes are TRBV4-3 and TRBJ2-1; TRBD2 aligns across 9 bases. The CDR3 runs 15 residues. The V and J ends lost 6 bases and 5 bases, in that order; junction bases with no gene match: 8. Germline CDR1 is LGHNA and CDR2 is YSLEER. CDR3 in amino acids: CASSWGGLANNEQFF. CDR3 DNA sequence: TGCGCCAGCAGTTGGGGGGGACTAGCCAACAATGAGCAGTTCTTC.

The rearrangement uses TRBV27 and TRBJ2-3, with 10 bases aligning to TRBD2. V dropped 5 bases and J dropped 2; count of bases not matched to a gene: 7. The germline V gene encodes CDR1 MNHEY and CDR2 SMNVEV (reference sequence). The CDR3 runs 16 residues. The chain's CDR3 is CASSPRLAGVTDTQYF. The CDR3 DNA is TGTGCCAGCAGTCCCCGCCTAGCGGGAGTCACAGATACGCAGTATTTT.

This clone was picked up a small number of times. Other DNA sequences in the same sample also yield this CDR3. The chain employs TRBV19 and TRBJ2-7; no firm D call. The V and J ends lost 3 bases and 4 bases respectively, with 10 bases between them. Germline assignment: CDR1 LNHDA and CDR2 SQIVND (reference sequence). CDR3 length equals 13 residues. CDR3: CASSIGQSYEQYF. The CDR3 DNA sequence: TGTGCCAGTAGTATTGGGCAGTCTTACGAGCAGTACTTC.

This clone came up a few times. The rearrangement joins TRBV6-1 to TRBJ2-3, with 10 bases fitting TRBD2. V shed 3 bases, J shed 8 bases, and the junction held 11 bases outside the gene matches. Germline lookup yields CDR1 MNHNS and CDR2 SASEGT. This CDR3 has 16 amino acids. The CDR3 here is CASSETRGLASSTQYF. The CDR3 DNA follows: TGTGCCAGCAGTGAGACGCGGGGACTAGCGAGTAGTACGCAGTATTTT.

The J gene is TRBJ2-2, the V gene TRBV4-3, with TRBD1 matching 7 bases. V lost 3 bases and J lost 3; bases outside the gene matches: 1. This CDR3 has 14 amino acids. Germline V gene sequence: CDR1 LGHNA, CDR2 YSLEER. CDR3 bases: TGCGCCAGCAGCCAGGGACAGCACACCGGGGAGCTGTTTTTT. Its protein product is CASSQGQHTGELFF.